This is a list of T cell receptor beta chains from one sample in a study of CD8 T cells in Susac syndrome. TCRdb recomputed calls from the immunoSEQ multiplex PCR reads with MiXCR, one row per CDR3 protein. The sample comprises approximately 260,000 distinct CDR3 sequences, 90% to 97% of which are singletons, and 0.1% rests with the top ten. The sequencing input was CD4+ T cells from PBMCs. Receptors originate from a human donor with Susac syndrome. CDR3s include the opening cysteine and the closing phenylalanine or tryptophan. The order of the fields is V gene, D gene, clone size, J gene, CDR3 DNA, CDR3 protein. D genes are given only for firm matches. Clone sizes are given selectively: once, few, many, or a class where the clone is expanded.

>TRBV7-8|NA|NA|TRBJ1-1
TGTGCCAGCAGCTTAGATCACAGAGGCACTGAAGCTTTCTTT
CASSLDHRGTEAFF
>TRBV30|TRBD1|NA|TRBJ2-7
TGTGCCTGGCTCCCCCCCCGCCGGGACAGGGATCACGAGCAGTACTTC
CAWLPPRRDRDHEQYF
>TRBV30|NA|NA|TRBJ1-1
TGTGCCTGGAGCGCCAACCACAGGGACACTGAAGCTTTCTTT
CAWSANHRDTEAFF
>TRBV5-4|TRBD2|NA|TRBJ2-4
TGTGCCAGCCGGGAGGGCCCTCCAGTTGACATTCAGTACTTC
CASREGPPVDIQYF
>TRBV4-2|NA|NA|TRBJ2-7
TGTGCCAGCAGCCAAGGGACGGGGAGCTCCTACGAGCAGTACTTC
CASSQGTGSSYEQYF
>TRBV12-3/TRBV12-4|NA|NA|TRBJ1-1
TGTGCCAGCGGACTTAACACTGAAGCTTTCTTT
CASGLNTEAFF
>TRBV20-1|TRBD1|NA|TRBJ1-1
TGCAGTGCTAGCCGGGACAGGTATGAGTTGGGCCCTGAAGCTTTCTTT
CSASRDRYELGPEAFF
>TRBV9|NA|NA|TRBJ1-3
TGTGCCAGCAGCGTAGGCAATCCTGGAAACACCATATATTTT
CASSVGNPGNTIYF
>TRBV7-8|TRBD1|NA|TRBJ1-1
TGTGCCAGCAGCTTAGCCGGGGCAGGGGGTAACACTGAAGCTTTCTTT
CASSLAGAGGNTEAFF
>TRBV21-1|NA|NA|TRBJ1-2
TGTGCCAGCGGGGGGACAGCTTATGGCTACACCTTC
CASGGTAYGYTF
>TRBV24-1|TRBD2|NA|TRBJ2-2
TGTGCCACCAGACCGCGACTAGCCGGTACCGGGGAGCTGTTTTTT
CATRPRLAGTGELFF
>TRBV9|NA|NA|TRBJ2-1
TGTGCCAGCAGCTCGAGGGGGGGCTACAATGAGCAGTTCTTC
CASSSRGGYNEQFF
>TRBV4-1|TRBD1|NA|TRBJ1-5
TGCGCCAGCAGCCACCCGGACGGAGCCGGGACAGGTCAGCCCCAGCATTTT
CASSHPDGAGTGQPQHF
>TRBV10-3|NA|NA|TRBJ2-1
TGTGCCACTTCCCGTCCCTACAATGAGCAGTTCTTC
CATSRPYNEQFF
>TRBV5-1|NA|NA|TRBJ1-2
TGCGCCAGCAGCCTCCTCACAGAGGGAGACTACACCTTC
CASSLLTEGDYTF
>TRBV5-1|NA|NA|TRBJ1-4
TGCGCCAGCAGCACCGACAGCCAAGCTGGAAAACTGTTTTTT
CASSTDSQAGKLFF
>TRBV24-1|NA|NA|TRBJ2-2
TGTGCCACCCCGATTTCCGCGGGTCCCAGGATCGGGGAGCTGTTTTTT
CATPISAGPRIGELFF
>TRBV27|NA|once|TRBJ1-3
TGTGCCAGCAGTTTTGGGGCTGGAAACACCATATATTTT
CASSFGAGNTIYF
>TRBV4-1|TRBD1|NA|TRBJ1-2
TGCGCCAGCAGCCAAGTGCAGGGGGATGGCTACACCTTC
CASSQVQGDGYTF
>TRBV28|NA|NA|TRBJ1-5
TGTCCGCTCCTCGGGAGGGGCAATCAGCCCCAGCATTTT
CPLLGRGNQPQHF
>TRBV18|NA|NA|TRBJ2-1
TGTGCCAGCTCACTGACAGGCGGAGCCTACAATGAGCAGTTCTTC
CASSLTGGAYNEQFF
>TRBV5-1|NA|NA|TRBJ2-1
TGCGCCAGCAGCTTAAACGACGCATACAATGAGCAGTTCTTC
CASSLNDAYNEQFF
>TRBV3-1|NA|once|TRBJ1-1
TGTGCCAGCAGCCAGATCGGAACTGAAGCTTTCTTT
CASSQIGTEAFF
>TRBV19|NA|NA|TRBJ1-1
TGTGCCAGTAGTATAGTTGGGGGCGACACTGAAGCTTTCTTT
CASSIVGGDTEAFF
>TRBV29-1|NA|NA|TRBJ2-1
TGCAGCGTCGCAGGGGCGAGTATAAGCAATGAGCAGTTCTTC
CSVAGASISNEQFF
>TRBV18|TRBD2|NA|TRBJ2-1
TGTGCCAGCTCACCAACCGGGACTAGCGGAAATGAGCAGTTCTTC
CASSPTGTSGNEQFF
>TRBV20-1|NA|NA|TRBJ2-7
TGCAGTGCCGCCGGACACAAGTACGAGCAGTACTTC
CSAAGHKYEQYF
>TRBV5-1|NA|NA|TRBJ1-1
TGCGCCAGCAGCTTGTCCAGGGTAACTGAAGCTTTCTTT
CASSLSRVTEAFF